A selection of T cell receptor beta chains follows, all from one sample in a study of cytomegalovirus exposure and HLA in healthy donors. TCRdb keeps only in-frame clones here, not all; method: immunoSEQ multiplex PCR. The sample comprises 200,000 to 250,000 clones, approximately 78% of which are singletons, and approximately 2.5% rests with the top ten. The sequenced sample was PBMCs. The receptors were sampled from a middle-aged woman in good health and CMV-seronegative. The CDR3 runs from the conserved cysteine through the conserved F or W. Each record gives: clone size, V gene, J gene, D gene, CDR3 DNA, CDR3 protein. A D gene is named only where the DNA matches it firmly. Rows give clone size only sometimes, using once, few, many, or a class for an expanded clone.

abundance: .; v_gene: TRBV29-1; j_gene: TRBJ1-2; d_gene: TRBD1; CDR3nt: TGCAGCGTTTTGGACAGGGGGCCTGGCTACACCTTC; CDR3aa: CSVLDRGPGYTF
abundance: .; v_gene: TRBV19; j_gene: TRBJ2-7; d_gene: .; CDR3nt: TGTGCCAGTAGTATAGGACAGTCCTACGAGCAGTACTTC; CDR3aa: CASSIGQSYEQYF
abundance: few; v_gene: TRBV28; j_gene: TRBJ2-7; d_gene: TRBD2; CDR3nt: TGTGCCAGCAGCGACCCCCCGGGACTAGCGGGCCCTATTTCCTACGAGCAGTACTTC; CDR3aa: CASSDPPGLAGPISYEQYF
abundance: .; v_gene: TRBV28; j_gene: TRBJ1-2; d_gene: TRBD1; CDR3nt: TGTGCCAGCAGGTTTCCGGGACAGGCTGGCTATGGCTACACCTTC; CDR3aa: CASRFPGQAGYGYTF
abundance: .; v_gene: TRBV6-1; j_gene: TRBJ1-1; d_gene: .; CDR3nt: TGTGCCAGCAGCCTCAGGGAGGCCACTGAAGCTTTCTTT; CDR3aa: CASSLREATEAFF
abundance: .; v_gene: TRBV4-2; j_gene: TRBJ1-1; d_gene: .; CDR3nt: TGTGCCAGCAGCCAAGAAACAGGGCTTGAAGCTTTCTTT; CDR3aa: CASSQETGLEAFF
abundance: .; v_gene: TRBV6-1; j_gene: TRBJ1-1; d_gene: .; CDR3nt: TGTGCCAGCAGTGAAGGGGCCATGAACACTGAAGCTTTCTTT; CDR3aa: CASSEGAMNTEAFF
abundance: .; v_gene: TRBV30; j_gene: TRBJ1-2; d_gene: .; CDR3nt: TGTGCCTGGAGTGAATCAGGGAATGGCTACACCTTC; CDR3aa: CAWSESGNGYTF
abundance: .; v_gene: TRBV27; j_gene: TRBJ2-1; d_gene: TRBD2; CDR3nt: TGTGCCAGCAGTTTAGCGGGAGGGCCGGTAAATGAGCAGTTCTTC; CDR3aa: CASSLAGGPVNEQFF
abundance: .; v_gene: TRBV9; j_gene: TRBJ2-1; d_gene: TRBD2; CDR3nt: TGTGCCAGCAGCGTGGGACTAGCGCCCAACAATGAGCAGTTCTTC; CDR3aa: CASSVGLAPNNEQFF
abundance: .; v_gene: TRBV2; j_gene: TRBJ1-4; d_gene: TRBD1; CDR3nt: TGTGCCAGCAGTGACAAGGGGACAGCAACTAATGAAAAACTGTTTTTT; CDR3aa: CASSDKGTATNEKLFF
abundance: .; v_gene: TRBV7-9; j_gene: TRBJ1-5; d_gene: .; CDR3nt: TGTGCCAGCAGCTTGACAGATAGCAATCAGCCCCAGCATTTT; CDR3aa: CASSLTDSNQPQHF
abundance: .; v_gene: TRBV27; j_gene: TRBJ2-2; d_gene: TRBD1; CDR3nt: TGTGCCAGCAGTACCGGGACAGGGGGCTTGTGGGAGCTGTTTTTT; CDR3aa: CASSTGTGGLWELFF
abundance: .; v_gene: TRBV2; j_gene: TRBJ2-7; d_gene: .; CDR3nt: TGTGCCAGCAGTGAACAGGTTCTTGCCTACGAGCAGTACTTC; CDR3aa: CASSEQVLAYEQYF
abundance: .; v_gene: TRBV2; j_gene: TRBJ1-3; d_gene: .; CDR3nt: TGTGCCAGTACCGGGGGTTCTGGAAACACCATATATTTT; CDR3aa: CASTGGSGNTIYF
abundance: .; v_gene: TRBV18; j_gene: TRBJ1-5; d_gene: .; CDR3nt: TGTGCCAGCTCACCTCCGAACAGGGCTGGCAATCAGCCCCAGCATTTT; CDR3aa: CASSPPNRAGNQPQHF
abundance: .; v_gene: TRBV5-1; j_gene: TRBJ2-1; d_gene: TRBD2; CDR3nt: TGCGCCAGCAGCCGGCTAGCGGGAGTATCCTACAATGAGCAGTTCTTC; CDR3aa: CASSRLAGVSYNEQFF
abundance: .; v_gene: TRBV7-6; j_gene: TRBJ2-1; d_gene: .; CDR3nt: TGTGCCAGCAGCTTAGTCGGCGGTGAGCAGTTCTTC; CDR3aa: CASSLVGGEQFF
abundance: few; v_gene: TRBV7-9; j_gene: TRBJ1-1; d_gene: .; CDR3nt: TGTGCCAGCAGCCCTAGTTATAGCACTGAAGCTTTCTTT; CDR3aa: CASSPSYSTEAFF
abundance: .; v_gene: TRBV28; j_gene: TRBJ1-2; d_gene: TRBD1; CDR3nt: TGTGCCAGCAGCATCTGGACAGGGGCGGGTGGCTACACCTTC; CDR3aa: CASSIWTGAGGYTF
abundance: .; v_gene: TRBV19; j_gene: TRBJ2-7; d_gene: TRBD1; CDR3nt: TGTGCCAGTACTGGACAGGGGTTTTTGGGTGAGCAGTACTTC; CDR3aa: CASTGQGFLGEQYF
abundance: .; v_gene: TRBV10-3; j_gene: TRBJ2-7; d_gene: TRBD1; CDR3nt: TGTGCCATCAGTGAGTCGCGGGCAGGGGGCGAGCAGTACTTC; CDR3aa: CAISESRAGGEQYF
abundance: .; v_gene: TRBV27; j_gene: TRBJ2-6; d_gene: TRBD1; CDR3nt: TGTGCTAGCAGTCTATCTTCACAGGGGCGCTCTGGGGCCAACGTCCTGACTTTC; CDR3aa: CASSLSSQGRSGANVLTF
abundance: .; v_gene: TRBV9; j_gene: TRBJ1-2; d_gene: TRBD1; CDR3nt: TGTGCCAGCAGCGTAGTCGGGACAGAGTATGGCTACACCTTC; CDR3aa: CASSVVGTEYGYTF
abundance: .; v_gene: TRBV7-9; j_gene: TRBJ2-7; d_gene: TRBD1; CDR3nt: TGTGCCAGCAGCTTAGCGCTGGGACAGTTGTACGAGCAGTACTTC; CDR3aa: CASSLALGQLYEQYF
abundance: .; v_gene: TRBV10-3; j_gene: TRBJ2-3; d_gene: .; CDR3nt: TGTGCCATCAGTGATTGGCAGATCGGCACAGATACGCAGTATTTT; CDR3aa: CAISDWQIGTDTQYF